Each of the 15 T cell receptor beta chains below was sequenced from the same sample in a study of metastatic and nonmetastatic thyroid tumors. TCRdb used MiXCR to call clones anew from the PCR reads. The sample holds more than 20,000 clones; 10% to 15% are singletons and the top ten take roughly 5.3%. No patient had received any treatment before thyroid surgery. The sample comprised blood. These receptors all come from a female donor with papillary thyroid cancer or a benign thyroid nodule (not recorded which). Some clones in this sample may be carry-over from other donors' samples.

Many counts were recorded for this clone. Its ends do not fully match the called genes, so a read error is possible. The V gene is TRBV19, the J gene TRBJ1-5; 10 positions match TRBD1. The CDR3 has 19 amino acids. CDR1 is LNHDA, CDR2 SQIVND, per germline (reference sequence). CDR3 nucleotides: TGTGCCAGTAAGTATAGGGGACAGGGGAATGAGAGGAGCAGTCAGCCCCAGCATTTT. Translation: CASKYRGQGNERSSQPQHF.

As regards this clone: A much larger clone sits a single nucleotide away, making a read error possible. The chain couples TRBV10-1 to TRBJ1-4, with D tentatively TRBD1 (5 bases). The germline V and J ends were trimmed by 3 bases and 8 bases, with 13 bases remaining between them. Germline CDR1 WNHNN, CDR2 SYGVQD (reference sequence). The CDR3 runs to 14 residues. In nucleotides, the CDR3 is TGCGCCAGCAGTGACAGGGCGACGGGGGAAAAACTGTTTTTT. It codes for CASSDRATGEKLFF.

This clone was found many times. V gene TRBV11-2 combines with J gene TRBJ2-3, with a possible D match to TRBD1 (6 bases). V was cut by 1 base and J by 0 bases, with 11 bases left in between. The CDR3 is 16 residues long. CDR1 is SGHAT and CDR2 is FQNNGV in the germline V gene. The CDR3 bases are TGTGCCAGCAGCTTAGGTTGGGGGCGAAGCACAGATACGCAGTATTTT. Protein: CASSLGWGRSTDTQYF.

This clone was seen many times. The chain couples TRBV7-7 to TRBJ2-2; possibly TRBD2 for D (5 bases). CDR1 SSHAT and CDR2 FNYEAQ come from the germline V gene (reference sequence). Deletions cut 3 bases from V and 8 bases from J, with 10 bases between. The CDR3 is 13 amino acids. CDR3 bases: TGTGCCAGCAGCTTGACCAGGAGGGGGGAGCTGTTTTTT. Its translation: CASSLTRRGELFF.

This clone was detected ten times or more. CDR3 coding DNA: TGTGCCAGCAGCCAAGACTGGGAGGAGGCTTACAATGAGCAGTTCTTC. Its protein product is CASSQDWEEAYNEQFF. V usage is TRBV4-2 and J usage is TRBJ2-1; TRBD2 is a possible D gene (6 bases). The V gene lost 0 bases and the J gene lost 4 bases, with 13 bases spanning the gap. Germline assignment: CDR1 LGHNA and CDR2 YNFKEQ. The CDR3 covers 16 residues.

CDR3 bases: TGTGCCAGCAGCTCTCGGGAGGGGATAAATTCACCCCTCCACTTT. Amino acid sequence: CASSSREGINSPLHF. The chain uses TRBV5-4 and TRBJ1-6; tentatively, D is TRBD1 (5 bases). The CDR3 runs 15 residues. Germline loops: CDR1 SGHNT, CDR2 YYREEE (reference sequence). The germline V and J ends were trimmed by 3 bases and 7 bases, with 14 bases remaining between them.

This clone came up many times. The V gene is TRBV29-1, the J gene TRBJ1-2; 9 bases match TRBD1. The V and J ends lost 4 bases and 3 bases, in that order; junction bases with no gene match: 9. The CDR3 is made up of 15 amino acids. CDR1 and CDR2 from the germline V gene are SQVTM and ANQGSEA. DNA of the CDR3: TGCAGCGTTGTTCACAGGGGGCTGTATGACTATGGCTACACCTTC. Its protein product is CSVVHRGLYDYGYTF.

The chain employs TRBV7-8 and TRBJ1-2; 8 nucleotides agree with TRBD1. Germline V gives CDR1 SGHVS, CDR2 FQNEAQ. The CDR3 spans 18 residues. With V trimmed by 4 bases and J by 8 bases, 21 bases remained unmatched. The CDR3 DNA follows: TGTGCCAGCAGCTGGGGCCTCAGGGGGCCAAACCGTGAGTGGGGCTACACCTTC. This translates into CASSWGLRGPNREWGYTF. The full variable domain, in which reference TRBV7-8 and TRBJ1-2 provide the parts outside the CDR3, is GAGVSQSPRYKVAKRGQDVALRCDPISGHVSLFWYQQALGQGPEFLTYFQNEAQLDKSGLPSDRFFAERPEGSVSTLKIQRTQQEDSAVYLCASSWGLRGPNREWGYTFGSGTRLTVV.

This clone was counted many times. V usage is TRBV5-4 and J usage is TRBJ2-1; no definite D call. CDR3 length: 12 amino acids. Germline V CDR1 and CDR2: SGHNT, YYREEE (reference sequence). V gave up 1 base and J gave up 5 bases, with 4 bases separating them. The CDR3 DNA reads as TGTGCCAGCAGCTTGTGGGACAATGAGCAGTTCTTC. Translation gives CASSLWDNEQFF.

The V and J genes are TRBV24-1 and TRBJ2-3; D is possibly TRBD1 (6 bases). The CDR3 totals 17 residues. CDR1 KGHDR and CDR2 SFDVKD come from the germline V gene. Trimming removed 3 bases at V and 3 bases at J, with 18 bases between. The CDR3 here is CATSDPHREDVTDTQYF. The CDR3 region has the DNA TGTGCCACCAGTGATCCCCACAGGGAAGATGTGACAGATACGCAGTATTTT.

This clone was seen repeatedly, ten times or more. The V and J genes are TRBV4-3 and TRBJ2-2; D not certain. Germline-derived CDR1 and CDR2 are LGHNA and YSLEER. Deletions cut 2 bases from V and 5 bases from J, with 12 bases between. The CDR3 sequence is 15 residues long. The CDR3 DNA reads as TGCGCCAGCAGCCAACTCCCGGTCTGGACCGGGGAGCTGTTTTTT. Its translation is CASSQLPVWTGELFF.

This clone was counted only a few times. This chain uses TRBV12-3 or TRBV12-4 with TRBJ2-1, with 11 bases identical to TRBD2. V gave up 3 bases and J gave up 7 bases; unmatched junction bases: 2. The length of the CDR3 is 14 residues. DNA for the CDR3: TGTGCCAGCAGTTTGACTAGCGGGAAAAATGAGCAGTTCTTC. Residues: CASSLTSGKNEQFF.

This clone was detected many times. The chain is built from TRBV20-1 and TRBJ2-1; TRBD2 might be the D (6 bases). The germline V gene has CDR1 DFQATT and CDR2 SNEGSKA (reference sequence). Trimming took 3 bases from V and 1 from J, leaving 10 bases between them. The CDR3 is made up of 14 amino acids. Written as DNA, the CDR3 is TGCAGTGCTAGCGGGAGTGTGTCCTACAATGAGCAGTTCTTC. This gives the protein CSASGSVSYNEQFF.

The gene calls are TRBV7-2 and TRBJ2-3; tentative D call: TRBD1 (5 bases). The CDR3 length is 15 residues. Germline V CDR1 and CDR2: SGHTA, FQGNSA. The V and J ends lost 0 bases and 3 bases respectively, with 10 bases between them. The CDR3 sequence: CASSLAAGWTDTQYF. For the CDR3, the DNA is TGTGCCAGCAGCTTAGCGGCAGGGTGGACAGATACGCAGTATTTT.

This clone was seen repeatedly, ten times or more. The chain couples TRBV20-1 to TRBJ2-5, with 12 bases fitting TRBD2. V lost 3 bases to trimming and J lost 1 base; unmatched junction nucleotides: 6. CDR3 length: 16 residues. Germline V CDR1 and CDR2: DFQATT, SNEGSKA (reference sequence). The CDR3 sequence is CSARSLAGGPQETQYF. In DNA, the CDR3 is TGCAGTGCTAGGTCTCTAGCGGGAGGGCCCCAAGAGACCCAGTACTTC.